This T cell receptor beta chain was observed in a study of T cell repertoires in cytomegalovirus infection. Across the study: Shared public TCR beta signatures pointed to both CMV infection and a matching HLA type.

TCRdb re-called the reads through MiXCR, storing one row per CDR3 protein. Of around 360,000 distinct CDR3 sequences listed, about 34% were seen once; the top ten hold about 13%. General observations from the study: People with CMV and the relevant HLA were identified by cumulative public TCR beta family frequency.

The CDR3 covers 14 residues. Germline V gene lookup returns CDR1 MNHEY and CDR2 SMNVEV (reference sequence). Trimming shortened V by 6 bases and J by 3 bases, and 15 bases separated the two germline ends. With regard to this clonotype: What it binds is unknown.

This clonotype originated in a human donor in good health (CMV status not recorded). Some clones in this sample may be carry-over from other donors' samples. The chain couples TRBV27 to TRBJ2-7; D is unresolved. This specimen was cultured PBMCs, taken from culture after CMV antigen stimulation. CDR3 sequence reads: CASSPTRFFYEQYF. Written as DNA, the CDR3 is TGTGCCAGCAGCCCGACTCGCTTCTTCTACGAGCAGTACTTC.